This paragraph reports one T cell receptor beta chain. Its target antigen remains unknown. The record has no base qualities; no much larger clone is one base away. A single peripheral blood draw of around 120 mL on average was collected from each donor into heparinised tubes. Naive, central memory, regulatory and stem cell-like memory CD4+ T cells were sorted on a BD FACSAria II using a panel including CD45RO, CCR7, CD25, CD127, CD95 and CD27. Every sorted population had a purity above 95%. Right away, PBMCs were isolated by Lymphoprep density gradient centrifugation and were stained directly, with no culture step. So that batch effects would be minimized, each experiment stained and sorted samples in pairs, pairing one healthy donor with one patient. CDR1 and CDR2 were assigned from the germline V gene as SGHTA and FQGTGA. V loses 6 bases, J loses 6 bases, and the germline ends lie 25 bases apart. From cysteine to phenylalanine, the CDR3 is 17 amino acids long. Here the CDR3 DNA is all that survives: 51 bases in frame from base 1.

This record comes from a study of beta chain features in type 1 diabetes (dated by TCRdb to 2016 to 2019). Notes on the research overall: No differences in mean age, gender distribution, total cell number or subset yield were found between patients and healthy donors. A total of about 99,000,000 sorted cells were examined across all samples, and RNA yield correlated strongly with the number of cells per subset. In the study, TCRB repertoires of sorted circulating CD4+ T cell subsets from recently diagnosed type 1 diabetes patients were compared with those of matched healthy donors. Regulatory and stem cell-like memory subsets were obtained from only 8 patients and about eight healthy donors, while naive and central memory subsets were obtained from all 30 or so donors.

All of the isolated RNA was reverse transcribed with the High Capacity cDNA Reverse Transcription Kit, so expressed TCRB transcripts were sequenced. Naive, central memory and regulatory T cell samples underwent deep immunoSEQ sequencing, averaging around 4 million total reads per sample. Sorted cells were lysed in RLT buffer, and RNA was extracted using DNase-treated RNeasy Micro or Mini kits according to cell number. To prevent cross-contamination, every cell subset was processed on its own, while patient and healthy donor samples were processed together. The immunoSEQ multiplex PCR was used to amplify TCRB sequences from cDNA, yielding 87-bp fragments that span the CDR3 region. Sequencing of the amplicons was done on the Illumina HiSeq platform. The paper's data handling went like this. PCR bias was computationally corrected using synthetic template baselines, reads within Hamming distance 2 were collapsed, and singletons that could not be merged were discarded. Reads were aligned to IMGT to assign V, D and J genes, CDR3 length, and insertions or deletions at six rearrangement sites. Within each subset, clonotype counts were normalized to the number of sorted cells before true diversity and Gini coefficients were calculated with the tcR R package. The overlap coefficient, calculated on TCRB nucleotide sequences, was used to measure repertoire sharing. Imported from immuneACCESS, the table was reduced by TCRdb to in-frame sequences with V and J called. These copies leave out some clones; in studies compared against another copy, an unresolved V gene accounts for under half, and the cause of the remainder is not known. V, J and clone size are those of that table, while D and trimming were read from the DNA. The sample table records around 100,000 clones; roughly 28% of these occur just once. The ten largest clonotypes hold around 0.5% of the sample.

Results the study describes overall, beyond this receptor: Naive, central memory and regulatory TCRB repertoires appeared more similar among patients than among healthy donors. Shorter templates might be favored by PCR, yet because patient and control samples were amplified and corrected together, any such skew would affect both groups equally. Fewer insertions and more nucleotide deletions at VDJ recombination sites were observed in patients with type 1 diabetes, implying thymic rearrangement abnormalities. Because cDNA was sequenced instead of genomic DNA, activated cells with high expression could be over-represented, although the groups did not differ in activation or CD3 levels. Because small numbers of individuals were included in the HLA sub-analyses, any influence of HLA type on TCRB rearrangement was left unresolved. In all four CD4+ subsets, TCRB CDR3 length was moderately but significantly shorter in type 1 diabetes patients.

Recombination joined TRBV7-3 with TRBJ2-3; tentative D gene TRBD2, with 6 bases matching. The sequence was collected from a woman aged 18 to 35 with type 1 diabetes. Specimen: central memory CD4+ T cells from blood. The CDR3: CASSLFPTSSRGDTQYF. DNA sequence: TGTGCCAGCAGTCTCTTTCCGACTAGTTCGAGAGGGGATACGCAGTATTTT.